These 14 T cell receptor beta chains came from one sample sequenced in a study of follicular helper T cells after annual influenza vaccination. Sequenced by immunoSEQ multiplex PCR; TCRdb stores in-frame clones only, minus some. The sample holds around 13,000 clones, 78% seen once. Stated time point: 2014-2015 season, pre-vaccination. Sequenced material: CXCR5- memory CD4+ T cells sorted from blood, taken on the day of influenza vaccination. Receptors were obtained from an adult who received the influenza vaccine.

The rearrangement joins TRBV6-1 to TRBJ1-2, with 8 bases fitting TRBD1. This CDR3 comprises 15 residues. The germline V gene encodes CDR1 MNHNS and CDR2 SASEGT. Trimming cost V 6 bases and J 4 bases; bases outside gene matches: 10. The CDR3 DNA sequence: TGTGCCAGCAGCGCGGACAGGGTGAGAGCCTATGGCTACACCTTC. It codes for CASSADRVRAYGYTF.

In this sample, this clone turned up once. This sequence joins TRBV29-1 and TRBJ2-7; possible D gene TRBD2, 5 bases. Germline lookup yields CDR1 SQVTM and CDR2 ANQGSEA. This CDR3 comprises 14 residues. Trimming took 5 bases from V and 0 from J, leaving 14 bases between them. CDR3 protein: CSVFPEGPSYEQYF. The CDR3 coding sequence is TGCAGCGTTTTCCCCGAGGGTCCCTCCTACGAGCAGTACTTC.

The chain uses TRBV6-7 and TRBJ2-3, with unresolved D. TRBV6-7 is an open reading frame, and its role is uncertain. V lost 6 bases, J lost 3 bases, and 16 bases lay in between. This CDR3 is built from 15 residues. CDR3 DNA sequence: TGTGCCAGCAGCCCTAACCACCAGGATACAGATACGCAGTATTTT. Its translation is CASSPNHQDTDTQYF.

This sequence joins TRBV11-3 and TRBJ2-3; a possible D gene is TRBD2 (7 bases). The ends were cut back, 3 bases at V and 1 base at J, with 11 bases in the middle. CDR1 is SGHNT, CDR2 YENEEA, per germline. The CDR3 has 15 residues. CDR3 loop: CASSLGGAGTDTQYF. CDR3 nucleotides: TGTGCCAGCAGCTTGGGGGGGGCCGGCACAGATACGCAGTATTTT.

The CDR3, as DNA: TGTGCCAGCAGCTTAGGGTTGGGAGGCCAGCCCCAGCATTTT. It is translated as CASSLGLGGQPQHF. This chain joins TRBV7-2 and TRBJ1-5; no definite D call. V dropped 1 base and J dropped 7 bases, with 11 bases sitting between them. Germline CDR1 is SGHTA and CDR2 is FQGNSA. This CDR3 has 14 amino acids.

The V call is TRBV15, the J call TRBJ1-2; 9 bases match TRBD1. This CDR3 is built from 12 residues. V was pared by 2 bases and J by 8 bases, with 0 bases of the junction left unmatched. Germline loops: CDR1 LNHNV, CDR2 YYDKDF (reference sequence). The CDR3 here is CATSRTGGGYTF. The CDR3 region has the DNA TGTGCCACCAGCAGAACAGGGGGCGGCTACACCTTC.

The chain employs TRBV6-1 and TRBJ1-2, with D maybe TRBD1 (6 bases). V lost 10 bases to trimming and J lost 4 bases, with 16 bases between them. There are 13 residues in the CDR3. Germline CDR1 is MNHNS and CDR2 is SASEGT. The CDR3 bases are TGTGCCACCCGGAGGGCAGGGGTCTATGGCTACACCTTC. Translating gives CATRRAGVYGYTF.

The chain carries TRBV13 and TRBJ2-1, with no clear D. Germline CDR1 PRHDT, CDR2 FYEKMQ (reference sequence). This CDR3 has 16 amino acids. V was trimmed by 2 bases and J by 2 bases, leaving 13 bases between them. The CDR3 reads CASSLWGYGAYNEQFF. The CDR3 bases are TGTGCCAGCAGCTTATGGGGATATGGTGCCTACAATGAGCAGTTCTTC.

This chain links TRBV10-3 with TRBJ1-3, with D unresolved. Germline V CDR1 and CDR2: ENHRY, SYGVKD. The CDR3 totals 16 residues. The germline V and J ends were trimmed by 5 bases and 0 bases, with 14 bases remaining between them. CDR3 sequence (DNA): TGTGCCATCAGTAACTTTTTCACGAGCTCTGGAAACACCATATATTTT. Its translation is CAISNFFTSSGNTIYF.

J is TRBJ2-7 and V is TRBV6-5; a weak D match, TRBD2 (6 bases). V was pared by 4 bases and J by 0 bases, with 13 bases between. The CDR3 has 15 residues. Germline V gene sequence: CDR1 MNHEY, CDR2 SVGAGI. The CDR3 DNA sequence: TGTGCCAGCAGTTCTGTGGGGGGTGGCTCCTACGAGCAGTACTTC. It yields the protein CASSSVGGGSYEQYF.

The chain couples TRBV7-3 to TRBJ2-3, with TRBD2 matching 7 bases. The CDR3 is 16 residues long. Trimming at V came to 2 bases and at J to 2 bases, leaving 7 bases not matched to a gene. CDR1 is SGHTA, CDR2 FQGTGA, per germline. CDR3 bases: TGTGCCAGCAGCTTAGGGCTAGCGGCCTTCACAGATACGCAGTATTTT. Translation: CASSLGLAAFTDTQYF.

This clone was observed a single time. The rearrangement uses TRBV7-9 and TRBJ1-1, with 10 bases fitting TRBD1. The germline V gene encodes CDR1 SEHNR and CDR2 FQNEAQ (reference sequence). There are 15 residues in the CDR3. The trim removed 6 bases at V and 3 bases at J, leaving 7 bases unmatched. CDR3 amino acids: CASRGAGTGDTEAFF. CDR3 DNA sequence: TGTGCCAGCAGGGGAGCCGGGACAGGGGACACTGAAGCTTTCTTT.

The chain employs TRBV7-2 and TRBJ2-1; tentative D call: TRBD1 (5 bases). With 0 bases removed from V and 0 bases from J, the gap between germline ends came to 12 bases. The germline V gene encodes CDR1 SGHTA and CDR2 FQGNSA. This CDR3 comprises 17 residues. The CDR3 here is CASSLARRVSSYNEQFF. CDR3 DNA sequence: TGTGCCAGCAGCTTAGCGCGCAGGGTTAGCTCCTACAATGAGCAGTTCTTC. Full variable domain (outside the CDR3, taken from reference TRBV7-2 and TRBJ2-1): GAGVSQSPSNKVTEKGKDVELRCDPISGHTALYWYRQSLGQGLEFLIYFQGNSAPDKSGLPSDRFSAERTGGSVSTLTIQRTQQEDSAVYLCASSLARRVSSYNEQFFGPGTRLTVL.

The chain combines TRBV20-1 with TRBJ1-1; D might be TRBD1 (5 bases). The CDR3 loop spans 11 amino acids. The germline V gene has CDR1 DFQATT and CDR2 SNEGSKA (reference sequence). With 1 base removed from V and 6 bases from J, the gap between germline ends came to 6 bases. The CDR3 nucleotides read TGCAGTGCTAGAGTGGGGGCTGAAGCTTTCTTT. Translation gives CSARVGAEAFF.